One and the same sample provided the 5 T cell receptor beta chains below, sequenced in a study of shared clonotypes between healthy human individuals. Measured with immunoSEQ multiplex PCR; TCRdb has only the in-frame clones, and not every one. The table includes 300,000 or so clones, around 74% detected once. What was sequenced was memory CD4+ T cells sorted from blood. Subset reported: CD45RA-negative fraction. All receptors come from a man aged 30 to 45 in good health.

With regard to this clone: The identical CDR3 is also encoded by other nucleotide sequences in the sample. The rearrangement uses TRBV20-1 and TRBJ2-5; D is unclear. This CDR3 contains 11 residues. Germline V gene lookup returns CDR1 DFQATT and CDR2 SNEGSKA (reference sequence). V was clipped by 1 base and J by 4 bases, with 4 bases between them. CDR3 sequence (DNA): TGCAGTGCTAGAGGATCAGAGACCCAGTACTTC. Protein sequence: CSARGSETQYF.

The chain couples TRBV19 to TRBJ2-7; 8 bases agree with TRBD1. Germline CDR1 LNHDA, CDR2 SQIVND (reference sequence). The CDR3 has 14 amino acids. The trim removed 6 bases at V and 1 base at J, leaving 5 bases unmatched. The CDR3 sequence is CASRRTGISYEQYF. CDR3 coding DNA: TGTGCCAGTAGGAGGACAGGGATATCCTACGAGCAGTACTTC.

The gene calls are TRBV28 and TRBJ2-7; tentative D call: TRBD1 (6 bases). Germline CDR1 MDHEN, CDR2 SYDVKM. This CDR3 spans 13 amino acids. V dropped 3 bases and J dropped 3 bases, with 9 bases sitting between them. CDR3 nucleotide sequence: TGTGCCAGCAGTTTGCCAGGGGTCTACGAGCAGTACTTC. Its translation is CASSLPGVYEQYF.

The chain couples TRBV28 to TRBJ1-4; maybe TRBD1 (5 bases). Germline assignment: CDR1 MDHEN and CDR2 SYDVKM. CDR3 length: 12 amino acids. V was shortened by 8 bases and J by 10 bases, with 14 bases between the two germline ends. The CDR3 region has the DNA TGTGCCAGCGGGACCAACCTGGGAAAACTGTTTTTT. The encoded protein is CASGTNLGKLFF.

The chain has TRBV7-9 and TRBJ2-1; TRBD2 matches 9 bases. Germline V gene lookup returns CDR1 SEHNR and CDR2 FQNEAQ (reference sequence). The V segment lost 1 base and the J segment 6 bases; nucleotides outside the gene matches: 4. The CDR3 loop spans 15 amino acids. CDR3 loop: CASSLGAGGRNEQFF. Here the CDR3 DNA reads TGTGCCAGCAGCTTAGGAGCGGGAGGCCGCAATGAGCAGTTCTTC.